The following is a T cell receptor (beta chain) sequence with its context. The antigen is undetermined. Trimming left V 0 bases short and J 7 bases short, with 14 bases between. CDR3 length equals 15 residues. Germline CDR1 SGHRS, CDR2 YFSETQ. The study, taken as a whole, reports: Tumor Treg TCRs overlapped most with tumor naive CD4+ cells.

After constant-region reverse-primer amplification, full-length variable regions underwent semi-nested PCR with Nested Universal Primer A. One entry per CDR3 protein, called by TCRdb with MiXCR from the 5' RACE reads. The profile shows several thousand distinct CDR3 sequences, about 40% of them singletons. Memory CD4+ cells were defined as CD4+CD45RO+CD25-. The V gene is TRBV5-1, the J gene TRBJ2-1; D possibly corresponds to TRBD2 (5 bases). The sequence was obtained from a female donor with breast cancer. Sequencing was performed on tumor-infiltrating memory CD4+ T cells sorted from the breast tumor. Sample subset: memory CD4+ T cells, CD4+CD45RO+CD25-. In DNA, the CDR3 is TGCGCCAGCAGCTTGGTGTCACTAGTTGATAATGAGCAGTTCTTC. This translates into CASSLVSLVDNEQFF.